The source of this T cell receptor beta chain is a study of CD8+CD57+ T cells in acquired aplastic anemia. The authors sequenced patients whose flow cytometry had shown CD8+CD57+ cell expansion. This clonotype was detected only a few times. Template material for TCR beta VDJ and CDR3 profiling consisted of genomic DNA. Via MiXCR, TCRdb re-called the reads, giving one row per CDR3 protein. The sample has some 150,000 distinct CDR3 sequences, 40% to 50% seen once; the top ten hold more than 0.85%. The germline V and J ends were trimmed by 2 bases and 0 bases, with 8 bases remaining between them. The CDR3 covers 15 residues.

The genes are TRBV12-3 or TRBV12-4 and TRBJ2-1, with D hard to call. The origin of this receptor is a human donor with aplastic anemia. Specimen: sorted CD4+, CD8+, or CD8+CD57+ T cells (not recorded which) from PBMCs. This CDR3 reads CASSLRHSSYNEQFF. Here the CDR3 DNA reads TGTGCCAGCAGTTTAAGGCATAGCTCCTACAATGAGCAGTTCTTC.